Below, 14 T cell receptor beta chains from the same sample are listed, as sequenced in a study of T cell responses to AZD1222 COVID-19 vaccine. TCRdb's copy holds only in-frame clones and misses some; the assay was immunoSEQ multiplex PCR. The sample yields about 80,000 clones, approximately 83% seen once. Sequenced material: peripheral blood, taken 28 days after the second AZD1222 dose. The receptor set was obtained from an adult who received the AZD1222 COVID-19 vaccine.

The chain combines TRBV3-1 (or the pseudogene TRBV3-2) with TRBJ2-1; D is possibly TRBD2 (7 bases). V was pared by 0 bases and J by 13 bases, with 13 bases between. CDR3 length: 13 amino acids. The germline CDR1 and CDR2 sequences are LGHDT and YNNKEL (reference sequence). CDR3 loop: CASSQDPGGHQFF. The DNA of the CDR3 is TGTGCCAGCAGCCAAGACCCCGGGGGGCACCAGTTCTTC.

The V gene is TRBV18, the J gene TRBJ2-1, with TRBD1 matching 7 bases. In germline, CDR1 is KGHSH, CDR2 LQKENI. The CDR3 sequence is 15 residues long. V lost 3 bases, J lost 5 bases, and 7 bases stayed unmatched. The DNA of the CDR3 is TGTGCCAGCTCACCTACAGGGGATACTAACAATGAGCAGTTCTTC. Encoded protein: CASSPTGDTNNEQFF.

The rearrangement uses TRBV4-1 and TRBJ1-3, with 8 bases identical to TRBD1. Germline-derived CDR1 and CDR2 are MGHRA and YSYEKL. There are 19 residues in the CDR3. Unmatched junction bases numbered 16, after V lost 2 bases and J lost 4 bases. CDR3 sequence reads: CASSQPGQEHPRSGNTIYF. The CDR3, as DNA: TGCGCCAGCAGCCAACCGGGACAGGAACACCCACGGTCAGGAAACACCATATATTTT.

The chain combines TRBV6-1 with TRBJ1-1; D might be TRBD1 (5 bases). The length of the CDR3 is 16 residues. Germline V gives CDR1 MNHNS, CDR2 SASEGT. Trimming took 2 bases from V and 4 from J, leaving 17 bases between them. Here the CDR3 reads CASSERFREAGTEAFF. Here the CDR3 DNA reads TGTGCCAGCAGTGAAAGGTTCAGGGAGGCGGGCACTGAAGCTTTCTTT.

This chain connects TRBV5-1 to TRBJ1-6; a weak D match, TRBD1 (5 bases). V lost 0 bases to trimming and J lost 8 bases, with 9 bases between them. Germline V CDR1 and CDR2: SGHRS, YFSETQ. This CDR3 comprises 14 residues. CDR3 sequence: CASSLVRGDSPLHF. In nucleotides, the CDR3 is TGCGCCAGCAGCTTGGTAAGGGGAGATTCACCCCTCCACTTT. The variable domain in full, with the rest retrieved from reference TRBV5-1 and TRBJ1-6, is KAGVTQTPRYLIKTRGQQVTLSCSPISGHRSVSWYQQTPGQGLQFLFEYFSETQRNKGNFPGRFSGRQFSNSRSEMNVSTLELGDSALYLCASSLVRGDSPLHFGNGTRLTVT.

In nucleotides, the CDR3 is TGTGCCAGCAGTGAATTTGGGGGACAGGGGGCCGACGAGCAGTACTTC. This translates into CASSEFGGQGADEQYF. The chain is built from TRBV6-1 and TRBJ2-7; TRBD1 matches 12 bases. CDR3 size: 16 residues. CDR1 and CDR2 from the germline V gene are MNHNS and SASEGT. J was trimmed by 5 bases and V by 2 bases; bases with no gene match: 7.

The table lists this clone with a few counts. The chain recombines TRBV10-3 with TRBJ2-7, with 8 bases matching TRBD2. J gave up 5 bases and V 3 bases, and 9 bases lay outside the gene matches. This CDR3 region has 15 residues. The germline V gene encodes CDR1 ENHRY and CDR2 SYGVKD. This CDR3 is CAISDEIAGRDEQYF. CDR3 nucleotide sequence: TGTGCCATCAGTGATGAGATAGCGGGGAGAGACGAGCAGTACTTC.

The rearrangement joins TRBV14 to TRBJ2-1; D uncertain. The CDR3 extends over 14 amino acids. Germline-derived CDR1 and CDR2 are SGHDN and FVKESK. V was cut by 4 bases and J by 3 bases, with 10 bases left in between. CDR3 amino acids: CASSPLGFYNEQFF. CDR3 in DNA: TGTGCCAGCAGCCCGCTGGGGTTCTACAATGAGCAGTTCTTC.

The V call is TRBV18, the J call TRBJ1-2, with D hard to call. CDR1 is KGHSH and CDR2 is LQKENI in the germline V gene. Trimming removed 3 bases at V and 3 bases at J, with 17 bases between. CDR3 length equals 16 residues. The CDR3 DNA sequence: TGTGCCAGCTCACCGGAGTCCGTGGCGGTCCACTATGGCTACACCTTC. This gives the protein CASSPESVAVHYGYTF. The variable domain in full, completed from reference TRBV18 and TRBJ1-2, reads NAGVMQNPRHLVRRRGQEARLRCSPMKGHSHVYWYRQLPEEGLKFMVYLQKENIIDESGMPKERFSAEFPKEGPSILRIQQVVRGDSAAYFCASSPESVAVHYGYTFGSGTRLTVV.

The chain is built from TRBV7-6 and TRBJ2-6; D is undetermined. Per the germline V gene, CDR1 is SGHVS and CDR2 is FNYEAQ. V was shortened by 0 bases and J by 0 bases, with 15 bases between the two germline ends. The CDR3 consists of 19 residues. CDR3 bases: TGTGCCAGCAGCTTAGCTACGGTGGGCAGCGACTCTGGGGCCAACGTCCTGACTTTC. Its translation is CASSLATVGSDSGANVLTF.

The rearrangement links TRBV2 to TRBJ1-4; D is perhaps TRBD1 (5 bases). The germline CDR1 and CDR2 sequences are SNHLY and FYNNEI. The CDR3 covers 15 residues. Trimming cost V 8 bases and J 5 bases, with 18 bases left between them. This CDR3 is CASVPPGRTNEKLFF. As DNA, the CDR3 is TGTGCCAGCGTACCACCGGGACGGACAAATGAAAAACTGTTTTTT.

V usage is TRBV7-9 and J usage is TRBJ2-5; D is uncertain. Germline V gene data show CDR1 as SEHNR and CDR2 as FQNEAQ (reference sequence). The length of the CDR3 is 14 residues. The V gene lost 2 bases and the J gene lost 2 bases, with 9 bases spanning the gap. Here the CDR3 DNA reads TGTGCCAGCAGCTTAATAAGGGAACAAGAGACCCAGTACTTC. It codes for CASSLIREQETQYF.

This chain joins TRBV6-5 and TRBJ1-2; no firm D call. This CDR3 comprises 13 residues. V was shortened by 7 bases and J by 3 bases, with 12 bases between the two germline ends. Germline-derived CDR1 and CDR2 are MNHEY and SVGAGI. CDR3 loop: CASIPTAYYGYTF. The CDR3 DNA follows: TGTGCCAGCATTCCAACAGCCTACTATGGCTACACCTTC.

This chain uses TRBV14 with TRBJ2-7, with 9 bases matching TRBD1. The germline V gene has CDR1 SGHDN and CDR2 FVKESK. CDR3 size: 15 residues. The V segment lost 4 bases and the J segment 3 bases; nucleotides outside the gene matches: 7. The CDR3 loop is CASSRGQGRFYEQYF. The CDR3 nucleotides read TGTGCCAGCAGCCGAGGACAGGGGAGATTCTACGAGCAGTACTTC.